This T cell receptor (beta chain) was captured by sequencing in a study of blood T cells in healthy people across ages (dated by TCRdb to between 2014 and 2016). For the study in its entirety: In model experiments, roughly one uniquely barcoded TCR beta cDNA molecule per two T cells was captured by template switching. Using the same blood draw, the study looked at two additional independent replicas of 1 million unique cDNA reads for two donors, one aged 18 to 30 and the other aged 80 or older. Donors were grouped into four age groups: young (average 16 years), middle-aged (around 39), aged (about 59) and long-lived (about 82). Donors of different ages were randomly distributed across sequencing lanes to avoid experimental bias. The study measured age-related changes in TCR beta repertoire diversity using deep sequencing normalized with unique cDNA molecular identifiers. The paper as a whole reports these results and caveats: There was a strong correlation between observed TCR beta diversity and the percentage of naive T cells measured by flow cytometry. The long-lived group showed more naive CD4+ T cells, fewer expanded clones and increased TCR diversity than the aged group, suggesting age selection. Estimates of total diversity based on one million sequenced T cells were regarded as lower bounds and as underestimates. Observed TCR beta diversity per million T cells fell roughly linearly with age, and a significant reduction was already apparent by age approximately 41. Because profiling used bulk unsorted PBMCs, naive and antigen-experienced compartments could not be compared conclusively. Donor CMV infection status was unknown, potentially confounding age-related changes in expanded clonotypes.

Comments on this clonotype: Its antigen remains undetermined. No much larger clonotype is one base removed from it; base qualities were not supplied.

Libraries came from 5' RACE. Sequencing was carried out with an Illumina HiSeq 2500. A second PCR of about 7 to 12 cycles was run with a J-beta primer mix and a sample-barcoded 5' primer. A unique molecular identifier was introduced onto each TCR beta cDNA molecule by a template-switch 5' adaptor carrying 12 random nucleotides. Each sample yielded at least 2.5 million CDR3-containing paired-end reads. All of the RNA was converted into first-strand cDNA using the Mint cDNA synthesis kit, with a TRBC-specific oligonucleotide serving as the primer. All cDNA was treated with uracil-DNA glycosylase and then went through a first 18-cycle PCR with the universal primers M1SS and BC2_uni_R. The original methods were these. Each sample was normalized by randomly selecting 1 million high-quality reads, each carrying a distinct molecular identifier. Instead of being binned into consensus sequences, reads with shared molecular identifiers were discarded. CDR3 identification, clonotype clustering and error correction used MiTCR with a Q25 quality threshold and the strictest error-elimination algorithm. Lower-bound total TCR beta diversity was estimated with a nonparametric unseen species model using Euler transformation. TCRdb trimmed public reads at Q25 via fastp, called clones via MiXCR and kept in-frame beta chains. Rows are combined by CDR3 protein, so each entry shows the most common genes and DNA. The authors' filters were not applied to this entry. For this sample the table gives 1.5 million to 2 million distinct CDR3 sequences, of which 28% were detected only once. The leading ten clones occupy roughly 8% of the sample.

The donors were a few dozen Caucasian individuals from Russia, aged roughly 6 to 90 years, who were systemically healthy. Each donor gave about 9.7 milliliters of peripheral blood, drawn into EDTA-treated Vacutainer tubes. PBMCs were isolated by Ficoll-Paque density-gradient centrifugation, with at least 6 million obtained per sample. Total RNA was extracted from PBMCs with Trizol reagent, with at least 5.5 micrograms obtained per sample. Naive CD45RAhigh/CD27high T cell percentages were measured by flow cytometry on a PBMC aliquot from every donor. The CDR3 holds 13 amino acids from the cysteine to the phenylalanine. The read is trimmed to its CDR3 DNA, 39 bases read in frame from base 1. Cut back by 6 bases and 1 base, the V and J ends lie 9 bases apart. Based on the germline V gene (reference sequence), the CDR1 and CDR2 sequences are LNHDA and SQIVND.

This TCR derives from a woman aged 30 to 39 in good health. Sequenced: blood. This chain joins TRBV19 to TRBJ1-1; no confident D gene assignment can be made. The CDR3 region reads CASRLGSNTEAFF. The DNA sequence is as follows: TGTGCCAGTAGGCTCGGGTCGAACACTGAAGCTTTCTTT. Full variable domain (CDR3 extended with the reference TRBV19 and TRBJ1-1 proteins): DGGITQSPKYLFRKEGQNVTLSCEQNLNHDAMYWYRQDPGQGLRLIYYSQIVNDFQKGDIAEGYSVSREKKESFPLTVTSAQKNPTAFYLCASRLGSNTEAFFGQGTRLTVV.